The next 8 T cell receptor beta chains were all read from a single sample in a study of regulatory T cells in long-lasting Graves disease. Indicated time point: persistent/refractory GD, antithyroid drugs over 5 years with positive TRAb. The TCR library was made from RNA that had been extracted from PBMCs in TRIzol. Combining iRepertoire HTBI primers with Arm-PCR of CDR3 regions, the authors built TCR beta libraries. TCRdb reanalysed the multiplex PCR reads using MiXCR and keeps one entry per CDR3 protein. The sample shows about 660,000 distinct CDR3 sequences, 25% to 35% of them seen only once. The sequences come from peripheral blood mononuclear cells (PBMCs), collected when the disease was refractory, from a patient treated with antithyroid drugs. Every receptor here comes from a female donor with Graves disease.

This clonotype was seen many times. As DNA, the CDR3 is TGTGCCAGCAGACTCCGGACAGCCTACGAGCAGTACTTC. Translating gives CASRLRTAYEQYF. The rearrangement joins TRBV11-2 to TRBJ2-7; weak D call: TRBD1 (6 bases). V was clipped by 6 bases and J by 2 bases, with 11 bases between them. The CDR3 consists of 13 residues. Germline V gives CDR1 SGHAT, CDR2 FQNNGV.

This chain joins TRBV18 and TRBJ1-5; D not certain. The germline V gene encodes CDR1 KGHSH and CDR2 LQKENI. Trimming took off 1 base at V and 2 bases at J, with 9 bases between the two ends. The CDR3 runs 15 residues. CDR3 nucleotide sequence: TGTGCCAGCTCACCACAACCGCCTGGCAATCAGCCCCAGCATTTT. Translation gives CASSPQPPGNQPQHF.

CDR3: CASRPFGSGTGELFF. The CDR3 DNA sequence: TGTGCCAGCAGGCCTTTCGGGTCGGGGACCGGGGAGCTGTTTTTT. J is TRBJ2-2 and V is TRBV6-1; TRBD2 is a possible D gene (5 bases). The V end lost 6 bases, the J end lost 5 bases, and 16 bases lay between the germline ends. CDR3 length: 15 residues. Germline-derived CDR1 and CDR2 are MNHNS and SASEGT.

This clonotype has a count of ten or more. The chain links TRBV5-1 to TRBJ1-2, with TRBD1 matching over 7 bases. V lost 4 bases and J lost 6; bases outside the gene matches: 6. The length of the CDR3 is 13 residues. Germline CDR1 reads SGHRS; CDR2 reads YFSETQ. The CDR3 loop is CASSDLTGNGYTF. DNA of the CDR3: TGCGCCAGCAGCGACCTGACAGGGAATGGCTACACCTTC.

This clonotype was picked up one time. A single base separates this from a much larger clone, so it may be a read error. This CDR3 fails to terminate in the conserved phenylalanine or tryptophan, so it likely reflects a read error. The rearrangement uses TRBV12-3 or TRBV12-4 and TRBJ2-2; the D is unclear. V lost 3 bases, J lost 7 bases, and 6 bases lay in between. This CDR3 is 12 amino acids long. Here the CDR3 reads CASSFIGGELFS. CDR3 in DNA: TGTGCCAGCAGTTTCATTGGCGGGGAGCTGTTTTCT.

This clonotype was seen a handful of times. The chain carries TRBV12-3 or TRBV12-4 and TRBJ2-3, with a weak D call TRBD1 (6 bases). V lost 7 bases, J lost 3 bases, and 17 bases lay in between. The CDR3 is 15 residues long. The CDR3 nucleotides read TGTGCCAGCACTTTCCGGGACACTAAAACAGATACGCAGTATTTT. Its protein product is CASTFRDTKTDTQYF.

J is TRBJ1-3 and V is TRBV29-1; tentative D call: TRBD1 (5 bases). Looked up from germline, CDR1 is SQVTM and CDR2 is ANQGSEA. The CDR3 runs 15 residues. Deletions cut 4 bases from V and 3 bases from J, with 16 bases between. CDR3: CSVGGSPLFGNTIYF. The CDR3 nucleotides read TGCAGCGTTGGGGGGTCGCCCCTCTTTGGAAACACCATATATTTT.

The chain's CDR3 is CATSREYGNNYGYTF. In DNA form, the CDR3 reads TGTGCCACCAGCAGAGAATACGGCAACAACTATGGCTACACCTTC. V is TRBV15 and J is TRBJ1-2; D not certain. The ends were cut back, 0 bases at V and 2 bases at J, with 10 bases in the middle. Germline CDR1 and CDR2: LNHNV and YYDKDF (reference sequence). The CDR3 has 15 amino acids.